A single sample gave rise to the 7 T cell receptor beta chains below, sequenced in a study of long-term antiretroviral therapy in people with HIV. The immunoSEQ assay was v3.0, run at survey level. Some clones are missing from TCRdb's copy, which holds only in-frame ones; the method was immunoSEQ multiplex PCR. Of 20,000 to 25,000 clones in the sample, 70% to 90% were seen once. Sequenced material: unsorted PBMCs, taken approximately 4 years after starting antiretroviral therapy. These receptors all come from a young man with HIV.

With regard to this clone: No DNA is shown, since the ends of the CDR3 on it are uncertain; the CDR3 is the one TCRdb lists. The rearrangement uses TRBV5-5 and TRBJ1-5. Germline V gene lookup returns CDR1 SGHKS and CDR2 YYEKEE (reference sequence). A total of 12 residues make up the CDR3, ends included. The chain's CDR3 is CASSLEDGPSIF.

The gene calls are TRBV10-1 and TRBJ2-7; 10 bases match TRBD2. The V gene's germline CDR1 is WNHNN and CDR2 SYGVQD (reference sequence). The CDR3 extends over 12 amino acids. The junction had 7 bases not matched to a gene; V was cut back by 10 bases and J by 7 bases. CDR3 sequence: CATPGTSEEQYV. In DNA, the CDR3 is TGCGCCACCCCCGGGACTAGCGAAGAGCAGTACGTC.

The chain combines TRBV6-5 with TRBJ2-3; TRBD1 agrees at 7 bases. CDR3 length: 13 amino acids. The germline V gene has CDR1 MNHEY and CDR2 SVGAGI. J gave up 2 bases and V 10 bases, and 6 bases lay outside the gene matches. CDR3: CATRDSFTDTQYF. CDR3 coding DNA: TGTGCCACTCGGGACAGTTTCACAGATACGCAGTATTTT.

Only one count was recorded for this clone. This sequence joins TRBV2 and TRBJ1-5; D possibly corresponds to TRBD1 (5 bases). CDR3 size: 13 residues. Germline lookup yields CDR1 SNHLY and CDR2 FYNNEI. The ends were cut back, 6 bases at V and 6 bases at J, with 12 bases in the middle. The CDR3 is CASSGYGGQPQHF. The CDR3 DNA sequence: TGTGCCAGCAGCGGCTACGGGGGTCAGCCCCAGCATTTT.

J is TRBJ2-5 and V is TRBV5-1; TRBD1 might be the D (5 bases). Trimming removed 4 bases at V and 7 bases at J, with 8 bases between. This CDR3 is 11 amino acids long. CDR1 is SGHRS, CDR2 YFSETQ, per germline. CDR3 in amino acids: CASSDTGTQYF. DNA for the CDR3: TGCGCCAGCAGCGACACAGGGACCCAGTACTTC.

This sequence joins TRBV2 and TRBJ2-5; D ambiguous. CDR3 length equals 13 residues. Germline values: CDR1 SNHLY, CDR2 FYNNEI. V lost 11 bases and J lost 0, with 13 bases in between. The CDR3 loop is CAGTSGHQETQYF. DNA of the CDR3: TGTGCCGGAACATCCGGCCACCAAGAGACCCAGTACTTC.

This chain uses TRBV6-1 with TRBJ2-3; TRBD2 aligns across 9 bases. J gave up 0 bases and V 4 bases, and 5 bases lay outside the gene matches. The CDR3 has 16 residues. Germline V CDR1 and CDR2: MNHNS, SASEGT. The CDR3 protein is CASSVFAGGSTDTQYF. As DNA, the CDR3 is TGTGCCAGCAGTGTCTTTGCGGGGGGGAGCACAGATACGCAGTATTTT.